This TCR beta chain came from a study of shared clonotypes between healthy human individuals. Broader study findings: Clonotypes which were not shared had lower generation probabilities than clonotypes that all four donors shared.

To note about this clone: What it recognizes is unknown. The sample contains more than one DNA sequence encoding this CDR3.

This CDR3 is 13 amino acids long. Germline values: CDR1 SGHRS, CDR2 YFSETQ. Trimming took off 0 bases at V and 4 bases at J, with 7 bases between the two ends. Execution of the assay was at deep level. Only in-frame clones appear in the TCRdb table, and some are missing; sequencing was by immunoSEQ multiplex PCR. The data contain around 1.4 million clones, just under 99% of them singletons. This chain connects TRBV5-1 to TRBJ1-2; D gene ambiguous. The material sequenced was naive CD4+ T cells sorted from blood. Subset indicated: CD45RA+ positively selected. The sequence was collected from a man between 25 and 39 years old in good health. CDR3 in amino acids: CASSLGGGYGYTF. CDR3 DNA sequence: TGCGCCAGCAGCTTGGGAGGTGGCTATGGCTACACCTTC.